The present T cell receptor (beta chain) was sequenced within a study of shared clonotypes between healthy human individuals. Findings and caveats of the study: Naive subsets tended to show greater estimated richness than memory subsets. The sampled material consisted only of blood, and tissue repertoires are likely to differ.

Using immunoSEQ multiplex PCR, the repertoire was profiled, and TCRdb retains in-frame clones only, with some absent. The sample holds 980,000 or so clones, 60% to 85% seen once. The J segment lost 2 bases and the V segment lost 5 bases, leaving 3 bases of the junction unmatched. The CDR3 has 15 residues. Germline CDR1 and CDR2: KGHSH and LQKENI. On this clone: What it recognizes is unknown.

The gene calls are TRBV18 and TRBJ2-7; TRBD2 matches at 13 bases. The TCR comes from a man aged 18 to 35 in good health. Source material: memory CD4+ T cells sorted from blood. As to subset: CD45RA-negative fraction. The chain's CDR3 is CASSVTSGGAYEQYF. The CDR3 region has the DNA TGTGCCAGCTCAGTCACTAGCGGGGGGGCCTACGAGCAGTACTTC.